One and the same sample provided the 8 T cell receptor beta chains below, sequenced in a study of T cells in Graves' hyperthyroidism and ophthalmopathy. Using RNA transcripts as the source, TCR beta CDR3 regions were amplified. The HTBI set primed first-round TCR CDR3 RT-PCR. TCRdb used MiXCR to reprocess the multiplex PCR reads, holding one entry per CDR3 protein. This sample has approximately 400,000 distinct CDR3 sequences, with around 14% found just once. The sequencing input was blood. The receptors here all came from an older woman with Graves' hyperthyroidism.

Only a few counts were recorded for this clonotype. V and J are TRBV5-1 and TRBJ1-4, with 7 bases that match TRBD1. This CDR3 is built from 15 residues. Looked up from germline, CDR1 is SGHRS and CDR2 is YFSETQ. Trimming took 3 bases from V and 3 from J; bases not matched to a gene: 5. The CDR3: CASSSSGQPNEKLFF. The CDR3 DNA follows: TGCGCCAGCAGCTCTTCGGGACAGCCTAATGAAAAACTGTTTTTT.

This clonotype was seen ten or more times. V is TRBV20-1 and J is TRBJ2-3; 13 bases line up with TRBD2. Germline trimming cut 6 bases from V and 10 bases from J; bases unmatched to any gene: 13. The CDR3 extends over 15 amino acids. CDR1 is DFQATT and CDR2 is SNEGSKA in the germline V gene (reference sequence). CDR3 nucleotide sequence: TGCAGTGCGGGACAGGGACTAGCGGGAAAGGGGGCGCAGTATTTT. Translation: CSAGQGLAGKGAQYF.

This clonotype was found many times. This sequence joins TRBV20-1 and TRBJ1-1; no clear D gene. In germline, CDR1 is DFQATT, CDR2 SNEGSKA (reference sequence). The CDR3 spans 14 residues. V lost 1 base and J 8 bases, leaving 17 bases between the germline ends. CDR3 sequence: CSARGSLGPNEAFF. In DNA, the CDR3 is TGCAGTGCTAGAGGGTCCCTGGGCCCAAACGAAGCTTTCTTT.

In its sample, this clonotype was seen a few times. The rearrangement links TRBV30 to TRBJ1-5, with TRBD1 as a possible D gene (6 bases). CDR1 is GTSNPN and CDR2 is SVGIG in the germline V gene (reference sequence). V was clipped by 1 base and J by 8 bases, with 12 bases between them. The CDR3 has 13 amino acids. CDR3 sequence (DNA): TGTGCCTGGAGTGAACAGGGAGGTGAGCCCCAGCATTTT. Translating it yields CAWSEQGGEPQHF.

This clonotype came up a few times. This chain joins TRBV4-1 and TRBJ2-7; D unresolved. The V and J ends lost 2 bases and 7 bases respectively, with 9 bases between them. The CDR3 extends over 12 amino acids. In germline, CDR1 is MGHRA, CDR2 YSYEKL. CDR3 protein: CASSQLFGEQYF. CDR3 DNA: TGCGCCAGCAGCCAATTGTTCGGGGAGCAGTACTTC.

This clonotype was detected ten times or more. CDR3 nucleotide sequence: TGCGCCAGCAGCCAAGCCGCGACGGGAAACTATGGCTACACCTTC. This translates into CASSQAATGNYGYTF. The V gene is TRBV4-1, the J gene TRBJ1-2; D uncertain. The CDR3 loop spans 15 amino acids. V lost 1 base, J lost 2 bases, and 11 bases lay in between. CDR1 is MGHRA, CDR2 YSYEKL, per germline.

This clonotype has ten or more counts. V and J are TRBV3-1 and TRBJ2-3; TRBD1 agrees at 8 bases. The V gene's germline CDR1 is LGHDT and CDR2 YNNKEL (reference sequence). The junction had 10 bases not matched to a gene; V was cut back by 4 bases and J by 4 bases. There are 16 residues in the CDR3. DNA for the CDR3: TGTGCCAGCAGCCCCCCGCGACAGGGGTACGCAGATACGCAGTATTTT. Translating it yields CASSPPRQGYADTQYF.

The J gene is TRBJ1-4, the V gene TRBV29-1; D might be TRBD1 (6 bases). The CDR3 is 14 residues long. V was cut by 4 bases and J by 7 bases, with 16 bases left in between. The germline CDR1 and CDR2 sequences are SQVTM and ANQGSEA. The CDR3 spells CSVGQVAMGEKLFF. The CDR3 DNA reads TGCAGCGTTGGACAGGTAGCGATGGGTGAAAAACTGTTTTTT. Variable domain in full (rest from reference TRBV29-1 and TRBJ1-4): SAVISQKPSRDICQRGTSLTIQCQVDSQVTMMFWYRQQPGQSLTLIATANQGSEATYESGFVIDKFPISRPNLTFSTLTVSNMSPEDSSIYLCSVGQVAMGEKLFFGSGTQLSVL.